Listed below are T cell receptor beta chains from one sample, sequenced in a study of circulating and synovial CD4+ cells in juvenile arthritis. Sequenced by immunoSEQ multiplex PCR; TCRdb stores in-frame clones only, minus some. The table includes 36,000 or so clones, around 95% detected once. The source material was CD4+ T cells from blood. These receptors were taken from a human donor with juvenile idiopathic arthritis. Each CDR3 is given without its conserved first and last residue.

V gene	J gene	CDR3 length	CDR3 protein
TRBV6-6	TRBJ1-1	10	ASSTRENEAF
TRBV5-1	TRBJ1-4	12	ASSLVGGGEKLF
TRBV6-5	TRBJ2-7	11	ASRPNSVGEQH
TRBV28	TRBJ1-3	15	ASRPAGTGFSGNTIY
TRBV6-5	TRBJ1-1	11	ASSYGGLTEAF
TRBV19	TRBJ2-3	15	ASSMVLAGSSTDTQY
TRBV9	TRBJ1-2	11	ASSVRGPSGYT
TRBV5-4	TRBJ1-6	16	ASSWGQTQLTNNSPLH
TRBV5-8	TRBJ2-7	9	ASSLKHEQY
TRBV21-1	TRBJ2-1	15	ASSSSASGGGVNEQF
TRBV4-1	TRBJ2-1	16	ASSQGRVRGPRYNEQF
TRBV29-1	TRBJ2-3	16	SVGRGTSGGYASDTQY
TRBV9	TRBJ2-2	13	ASSVGGDVTGELF
TRBV5-5	TRBJ1-2	10	ASSWDIHGYT
TRBV19	TRBJ2-1	13	ASSIRLADYNEQF
TRBV20-1	TRBJ1-1	9	SAYRDTEAF
TRBV11-2	TRBJ1-1	15	ASSFGNGQARATEAF
TRBV13	TRBJ1-6	14	ASSLGGASYNSPLH
TRBV29-1	TRBJ2-7	10	SVVDRVYEQY
TRBV13	TRBJ1-1	12	ASSLGGGDTEAF
TRBV7-2	TRBJ2-7	14	ASSFQGLAGSYEQY
TRBV27	TRBJ1-2	14	ASSLRGAGRLYGYT
TRBV7-2	TRBJ2-7	14	ASSLVFGGGKYEQY
TRBV9	TRBJ1-1	13	ASSRDRGLDTEAF
TRBV5-1	TRBJ1-4	11	ASRGAEGEKLF
TRBV2	TRBJ2-1	11	ASRASIPNEQF
TRBV6-5	TRBJ2-7	13	ASSYAWDTTYEQY
TRBV4-1	TRBJ2-5	14	ASSQVVLVRKETQY
TRBV5-1	TRBJ2-2	14	ASSSLLAANTGELF
TRBV7-9	TRBJ2-5	14	ASSLDYTTSQETQY
TRBV6-6	TRBJ1-3	11	ASRSLVGNTIY
TRBV5-4	TRBJ1-6	13	ASSLGTGNYSPLH
TRBV27	TRBJ2-1	13	ASSLPGLAANEQF
TRBV30	TRBJ2-5	14	AWSALLAVNTETQY
TRBV2	TRBJ2-1	12	ASSTGGAHNEQF
TRBV4-1	TRBJ2-5	16	ASSQAVIGQPSQETQY